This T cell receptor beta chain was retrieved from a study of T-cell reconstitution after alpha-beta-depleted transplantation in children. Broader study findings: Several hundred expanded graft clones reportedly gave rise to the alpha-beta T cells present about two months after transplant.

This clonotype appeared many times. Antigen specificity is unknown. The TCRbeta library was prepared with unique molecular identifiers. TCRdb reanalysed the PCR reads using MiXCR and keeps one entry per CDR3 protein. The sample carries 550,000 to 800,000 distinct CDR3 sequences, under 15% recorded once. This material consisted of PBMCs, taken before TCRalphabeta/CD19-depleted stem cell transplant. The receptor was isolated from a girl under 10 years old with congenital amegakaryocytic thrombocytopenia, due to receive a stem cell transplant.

The CDR3 coding sequence is TGTGCCATCAGCGACACGGACTCTGGAAACACCATATATTTT. Translating it yields CAISDTDSGNTIYF. The chain is built from TRBV10-3 and TRBJ1-3; unclear D gene. With 6 bases removed from V and 0 bases from J, the gap between germline ends came to 9 bases. Per the germline V gene, CDR1 is ENHRY and CDR2 is SYGVKD. The CDR3 spans 14 residues.